Listed below are T cell receptor beta chains from one sample, sequenced in a study of blood T cell repertoires in COVID-19. The assay was immunoSEQ multiplex PCR, and TCRdb's table has in-frame clones only and misses some. The profile shows 200,000 to 300,000 clones, about 82% of them singletons. The material sequenced was peripheral blood. The receptors derive from a middle-aged man with COVID-19, enrolled during active disease. The CDR3 runs from the conserved cysteine through the conserved F or W. D genes are given only for firm matches.

v_call	d_call	cdr3_length	cdr3_aa
TRBV7-8	TRBD1	17	CASSNRQGAGGANVLTF
TRBV7-9	TRBD2	13	CASSLAGAHEQFF
TRBV6-2/TRBV6-3	TRBD1	15	CASSSPGGHQETQYF
TRBV7-2	NA	12	CASSKTTGEAFF
TRBV4-2	TRBD1	14	CASSQLTGVQPQHF
TRBV2	TRBD1	14	CASSYRGGNQPQHF
TRBV18	NA	14	CASSDYRTAYEQYF
TRBV14	TRBD1	16	CASSQAQGAPDTEAFF
TRBV9	TRBD1	14	CASSVGGGAFGYTF
TRBV3-1/TRBV3-2	NA	17	CASSQVGGNSGANVLTF
TRBV11-2	TRBD1	15	CASLLHQGATGELFF
TRBV12-3/TRBV12-4	NA	13	CASSRDSGYEQYF
TRBV19	NA	20	CASSIGGWLAPERSSYEQYF
TRBV13	NA	16	CASSVETETVTGELFF
TRBV13	TRBD1	14	CASSSDRVQPGYTF
TRBV7-9	TRBD2	18	CASSHPPGKLAVSYEQYF
TRBV3-1/TRBV3-2	NA	16	CASSQRAPGSGSPLHF
TRBV4-1	NA	15	CASSQGEGLNSPLHF
TRBV10-2	TRBD2	15	CASSILAGGGHEQYF
TRBV7-9	NA	15	CASSLVSGSPDTQYF
TRBV7-8	TRBD2	15	CASSLFSGGNNEQFF
TRBV11-3	TRBD1	15	CASSMTGGSYNEQFF
TRBV30	NA	14	CAWSPKPRGYGYTF
TRBV20-1	TRBD1	15	CSASNPGTGEETQYF